The sequence of this T cell receptor (beta chain) was determined in a study of identical twins. MiXCR, applied by TCRdb to the 5' RACE reads, yields one record per CDR3 protein. The table has roughly 250,000 distinct CDR3 sequences, roughly 13% seen once. The CDR3 has 14 residues. V shed 8 bases, J shed 3 bases, and the junction held 6 bases outside the gene matches. Germline V gene data show CDR1 as SQVTM and CDR2 as ANQGSEA. Source material: memory (CD45RO+) T cells sorted from blood. This chain joins TRBV29-1 and TRBJ2-7; 14 bases are a match to TRBD2. The TCR sequence derives from a woman in her late teens or twenties in good health. Written as DNA, the CDR3 is TGCAGCTCCTCCGGGACTAGCGGGAGCTACGAGCAGTACTTC. This encodes CSSSGTSGSYEQYF.